This T cell receptor (beta chain) was identified in a study of neurological immune-mediated disorders. Study-wide results and limits: HTLV-1-associated myelopathy had the most TCR clonal expansion, while multiple sclerosis had the least, a level that fell below healthy controls. Private repertoires in all groups were suggested by the finding that expanded clones across subjects shared no CDR3 amino acid sequences.

The CDR3 covers 19 residues. V lost 0 bases to trimming and J lost 2 bases; unmatched junction nucleotides: 7. The germline V gene encodes CDR1 SGHTA and CDR2 FQGNSA. Volunteers attending a blood bank in Maryland, USA, served as healthy controls. cDNA was made by 5'RACE with 10-nucleotide random UMIs. TCRdb analysed the 5' RACE reads with MiXCR anew, one entry per CDR3 protein. The sample holds tens of thousands of distinct CDR3 sequences, about 9.4% seen once. This clonotype was observed at least ten times. As yet, its antigen is unknown. The sequence was obtained from a man over 45 in good health. V gene TRBV7-2 combines with J gene TRBJ2-3; 14 nucleotides line up with TRBD2. Source material: PBMCs. The CDR3 spells CASSLARTSGGLTTDTQYF. DNA for the CDR3: TGTGCCAGCAGCTTAGCGCGGACTAGCGGGGGGTTAACCACAGATACGCAGTATTTT.